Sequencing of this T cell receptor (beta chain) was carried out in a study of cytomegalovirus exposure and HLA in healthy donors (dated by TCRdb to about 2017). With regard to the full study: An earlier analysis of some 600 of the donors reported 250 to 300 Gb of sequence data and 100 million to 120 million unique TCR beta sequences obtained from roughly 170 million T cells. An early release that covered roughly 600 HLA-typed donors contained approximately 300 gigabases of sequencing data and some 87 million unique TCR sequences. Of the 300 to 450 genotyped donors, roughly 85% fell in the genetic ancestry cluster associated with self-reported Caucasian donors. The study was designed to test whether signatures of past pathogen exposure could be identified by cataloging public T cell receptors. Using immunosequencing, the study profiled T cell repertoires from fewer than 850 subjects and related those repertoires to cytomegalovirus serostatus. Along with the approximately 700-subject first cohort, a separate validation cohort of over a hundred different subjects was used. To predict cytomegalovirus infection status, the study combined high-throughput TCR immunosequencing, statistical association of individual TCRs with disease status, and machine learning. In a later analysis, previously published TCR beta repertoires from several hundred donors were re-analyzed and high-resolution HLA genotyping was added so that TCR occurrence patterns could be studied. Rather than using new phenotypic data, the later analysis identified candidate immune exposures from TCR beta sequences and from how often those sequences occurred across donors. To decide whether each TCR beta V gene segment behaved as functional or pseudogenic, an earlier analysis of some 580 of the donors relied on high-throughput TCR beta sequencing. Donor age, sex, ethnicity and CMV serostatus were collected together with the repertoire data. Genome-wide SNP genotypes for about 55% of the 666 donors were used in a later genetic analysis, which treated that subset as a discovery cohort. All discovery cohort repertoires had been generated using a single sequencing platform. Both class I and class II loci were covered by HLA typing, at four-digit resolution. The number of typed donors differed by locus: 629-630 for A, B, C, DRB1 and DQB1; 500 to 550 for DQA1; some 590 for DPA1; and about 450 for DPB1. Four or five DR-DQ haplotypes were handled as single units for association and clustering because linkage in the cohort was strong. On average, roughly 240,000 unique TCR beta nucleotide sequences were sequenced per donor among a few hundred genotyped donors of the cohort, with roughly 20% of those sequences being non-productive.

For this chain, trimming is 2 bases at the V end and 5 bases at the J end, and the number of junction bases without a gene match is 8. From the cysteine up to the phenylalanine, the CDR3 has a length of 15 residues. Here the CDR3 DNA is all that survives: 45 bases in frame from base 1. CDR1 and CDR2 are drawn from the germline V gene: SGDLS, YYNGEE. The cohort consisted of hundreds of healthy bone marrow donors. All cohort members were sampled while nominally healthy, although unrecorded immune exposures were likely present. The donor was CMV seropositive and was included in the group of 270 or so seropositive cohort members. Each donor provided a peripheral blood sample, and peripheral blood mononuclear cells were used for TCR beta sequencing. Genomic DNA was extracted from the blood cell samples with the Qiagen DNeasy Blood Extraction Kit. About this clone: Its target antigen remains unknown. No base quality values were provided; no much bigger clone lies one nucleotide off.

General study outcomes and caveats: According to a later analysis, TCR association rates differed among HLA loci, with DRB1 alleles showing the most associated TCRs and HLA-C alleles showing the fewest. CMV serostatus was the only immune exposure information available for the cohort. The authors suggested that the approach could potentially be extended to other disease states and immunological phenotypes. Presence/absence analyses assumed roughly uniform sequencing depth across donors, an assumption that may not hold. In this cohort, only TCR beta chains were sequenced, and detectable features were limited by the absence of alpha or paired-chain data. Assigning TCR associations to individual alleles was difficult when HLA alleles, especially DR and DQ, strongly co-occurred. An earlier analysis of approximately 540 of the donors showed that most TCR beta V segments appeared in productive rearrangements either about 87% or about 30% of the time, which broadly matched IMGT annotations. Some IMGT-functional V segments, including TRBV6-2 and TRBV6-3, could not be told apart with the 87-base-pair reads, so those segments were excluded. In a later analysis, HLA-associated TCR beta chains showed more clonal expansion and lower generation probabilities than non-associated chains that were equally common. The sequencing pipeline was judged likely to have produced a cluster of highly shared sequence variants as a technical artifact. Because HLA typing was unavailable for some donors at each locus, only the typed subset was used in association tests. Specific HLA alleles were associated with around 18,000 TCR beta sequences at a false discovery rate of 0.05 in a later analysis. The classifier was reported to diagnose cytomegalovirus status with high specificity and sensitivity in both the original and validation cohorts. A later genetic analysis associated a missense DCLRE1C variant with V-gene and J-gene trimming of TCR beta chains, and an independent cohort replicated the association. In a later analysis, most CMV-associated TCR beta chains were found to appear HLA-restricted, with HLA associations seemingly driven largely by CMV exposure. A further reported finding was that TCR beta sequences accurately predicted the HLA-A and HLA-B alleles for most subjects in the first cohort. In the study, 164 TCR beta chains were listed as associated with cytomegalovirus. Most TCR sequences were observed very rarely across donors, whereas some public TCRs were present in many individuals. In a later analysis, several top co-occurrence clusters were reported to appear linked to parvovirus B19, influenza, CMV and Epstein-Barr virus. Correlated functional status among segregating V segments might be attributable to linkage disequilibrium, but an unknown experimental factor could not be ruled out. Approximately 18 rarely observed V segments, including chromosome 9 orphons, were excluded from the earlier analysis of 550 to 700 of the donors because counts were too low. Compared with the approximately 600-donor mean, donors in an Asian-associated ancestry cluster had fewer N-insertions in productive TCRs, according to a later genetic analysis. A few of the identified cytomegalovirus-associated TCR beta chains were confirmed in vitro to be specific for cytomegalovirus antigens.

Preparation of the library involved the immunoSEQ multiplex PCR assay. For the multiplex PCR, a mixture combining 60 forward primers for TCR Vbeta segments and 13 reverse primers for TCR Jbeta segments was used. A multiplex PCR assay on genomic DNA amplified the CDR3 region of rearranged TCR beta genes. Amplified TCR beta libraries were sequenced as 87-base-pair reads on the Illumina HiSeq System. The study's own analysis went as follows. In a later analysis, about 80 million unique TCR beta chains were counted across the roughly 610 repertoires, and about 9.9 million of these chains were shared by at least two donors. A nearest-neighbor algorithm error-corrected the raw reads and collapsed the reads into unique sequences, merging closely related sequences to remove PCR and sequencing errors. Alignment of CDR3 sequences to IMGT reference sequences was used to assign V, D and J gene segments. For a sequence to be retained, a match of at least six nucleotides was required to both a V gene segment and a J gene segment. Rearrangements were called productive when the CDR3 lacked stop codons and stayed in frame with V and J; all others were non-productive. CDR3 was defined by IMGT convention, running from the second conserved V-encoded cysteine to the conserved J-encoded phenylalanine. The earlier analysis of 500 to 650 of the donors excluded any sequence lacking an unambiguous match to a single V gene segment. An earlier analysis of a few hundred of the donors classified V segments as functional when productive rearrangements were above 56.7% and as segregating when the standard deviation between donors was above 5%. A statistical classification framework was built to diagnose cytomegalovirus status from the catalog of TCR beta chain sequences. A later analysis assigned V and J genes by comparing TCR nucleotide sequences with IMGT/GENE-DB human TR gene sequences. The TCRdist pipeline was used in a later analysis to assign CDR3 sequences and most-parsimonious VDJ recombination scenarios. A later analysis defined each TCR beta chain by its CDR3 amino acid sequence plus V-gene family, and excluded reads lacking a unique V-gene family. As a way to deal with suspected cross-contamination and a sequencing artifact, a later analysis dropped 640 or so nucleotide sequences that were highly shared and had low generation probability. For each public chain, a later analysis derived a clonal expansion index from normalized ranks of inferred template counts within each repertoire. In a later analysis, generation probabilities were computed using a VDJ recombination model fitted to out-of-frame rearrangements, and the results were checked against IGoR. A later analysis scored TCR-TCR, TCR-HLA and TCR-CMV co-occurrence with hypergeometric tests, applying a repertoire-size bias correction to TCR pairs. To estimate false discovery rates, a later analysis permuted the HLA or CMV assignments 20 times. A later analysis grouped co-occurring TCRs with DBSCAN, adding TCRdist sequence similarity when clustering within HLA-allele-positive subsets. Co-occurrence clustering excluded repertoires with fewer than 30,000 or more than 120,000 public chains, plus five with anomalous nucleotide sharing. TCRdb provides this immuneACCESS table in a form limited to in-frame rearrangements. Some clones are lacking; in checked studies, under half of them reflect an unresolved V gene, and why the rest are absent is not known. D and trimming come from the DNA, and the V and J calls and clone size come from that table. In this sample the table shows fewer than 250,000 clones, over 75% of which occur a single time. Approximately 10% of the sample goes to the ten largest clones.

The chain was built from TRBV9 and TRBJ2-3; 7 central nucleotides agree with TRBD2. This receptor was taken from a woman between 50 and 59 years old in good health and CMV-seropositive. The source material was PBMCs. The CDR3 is CASSVSLASGDTQYF. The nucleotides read TGTGCCAGCAGCGTTTCGTTGGCTAGCGGAGATACGCAGTATTTT.